The subject of this entry is one T cell receptor (beta chain). The J segment lost 4 bases and the V segment lost 9 bases, leaving 10 bases of the junction unmatched. This CDR3 has 14 amino acids. The germline V gene encodes CDR1 LGHNT and CDR2 FRNRAP. Original processing methods: By means of reference gene primer amplification, nucleated cell counts were estimated. Clones were read by immunoSEQ multiplex PCR, and TCRdb kept only the in-frame ones, dropping some. V, J and clone size are those of that table, while D and trimming were read from the DNA. The data hold hundreds of thousands of clones, with about nine tenths observed a single time. The sample belongs to a study of blood T cell repertoires in COVID-19. About the study: The samples span acute and convalescent COVID-19 from the United States, Italy and Spain.

Membership in each cohort depended on participant-reported clinical history. The chain recombines TRBV12-5 with TRBJ1-1; TRBD1 agrees at 8 bases. This clonotype was obtained from a woman in her thirties or forties who had recovered from COVID-19. Material for sequencing was PBMCs or T cells enriched from blood (not recorded which). Written as DNA, the CDR3 is TGTGCTAGCACGCAACAGGGGGTAGGCACTGAAGCTTTCTTT. Residues: CASTQQGVGTEAFF.